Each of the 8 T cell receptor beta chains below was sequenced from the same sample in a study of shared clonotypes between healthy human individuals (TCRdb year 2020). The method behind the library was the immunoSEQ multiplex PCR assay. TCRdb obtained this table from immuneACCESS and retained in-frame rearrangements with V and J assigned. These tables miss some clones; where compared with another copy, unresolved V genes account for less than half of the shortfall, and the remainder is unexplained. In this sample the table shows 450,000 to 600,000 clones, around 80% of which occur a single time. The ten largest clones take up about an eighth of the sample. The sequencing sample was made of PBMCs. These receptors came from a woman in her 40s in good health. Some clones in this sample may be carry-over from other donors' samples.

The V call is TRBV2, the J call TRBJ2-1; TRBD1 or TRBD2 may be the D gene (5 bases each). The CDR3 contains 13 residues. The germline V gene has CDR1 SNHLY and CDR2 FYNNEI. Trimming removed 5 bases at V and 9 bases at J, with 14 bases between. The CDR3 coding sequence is TGTGCCAGCAGTAAAAGCCGGGGCAGTGAGCAGTTCTTC. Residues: CASSKSRGSEQFF.

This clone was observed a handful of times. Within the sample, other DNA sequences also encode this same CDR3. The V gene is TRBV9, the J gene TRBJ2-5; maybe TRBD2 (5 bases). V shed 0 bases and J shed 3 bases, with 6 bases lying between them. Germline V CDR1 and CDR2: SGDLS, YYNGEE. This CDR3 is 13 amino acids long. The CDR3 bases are TGTGCCAGCAGCGTAGGAGGGAAAGAGACCCAGTACTTC. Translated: CASSVGGKETQYF.

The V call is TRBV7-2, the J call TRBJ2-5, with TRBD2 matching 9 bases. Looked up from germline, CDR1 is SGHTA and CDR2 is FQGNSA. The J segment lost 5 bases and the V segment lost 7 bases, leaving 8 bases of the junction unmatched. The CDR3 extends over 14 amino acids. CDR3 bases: TGTGCCAGCACGGCAGGACTAGCGTCGGAGACCCAGTACTTC. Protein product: CASTAGLASETQYF. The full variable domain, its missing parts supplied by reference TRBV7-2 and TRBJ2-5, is GAGVSQSPSNKVTEKGKDVELRCDPISGHTALYWYRQSLGQGLEFLIYFQGNSAPDKSGLPSDRFSAERTGGSVSTLTIQRTQQEDSAVYLCASTAGLASETQYFGPGTRLLVL.

In nucleotides, the CDR3 is TGTGCCAGCTCACCGCCCCTCGCGAGTAGCGTTGGGGCGGAGACCCAGTACTTC. It codes for CASSPPLASSVGAETQYF. The chain uses TRBV18 and TRBJ2-5, with D possibly called TRBD1 or TRBD2 (5 bases each). The germline gives CDR1 KGHSH, CDR2 LQKENI. Trimming left V 3 bases short and J 5 bases short, with 25 bases between. The CDR3 covers 18 residues. The full variable domain, its missing parts supplied by reference TRBV18 and TRBJ2-5, is NAGVMQNPRHLVRRRGQEARLRCSPMKGHSHVYWYRQLPEEGLKFMVYLQKENIIDESGMPKERFSAEFPKEGPSILRIQQVVRGDSAAYFCASSPPLASSVGAETQYFGPGTRLLVL.

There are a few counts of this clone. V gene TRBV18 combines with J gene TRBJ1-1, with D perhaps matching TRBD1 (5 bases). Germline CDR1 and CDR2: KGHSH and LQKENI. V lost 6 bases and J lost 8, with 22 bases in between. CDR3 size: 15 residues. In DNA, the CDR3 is TGTGCCAGCTCCCCCCGGGAAGGGTCGGGGCAGGAAGCTTTCTTT. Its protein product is CASSPREGSGQEAFF.

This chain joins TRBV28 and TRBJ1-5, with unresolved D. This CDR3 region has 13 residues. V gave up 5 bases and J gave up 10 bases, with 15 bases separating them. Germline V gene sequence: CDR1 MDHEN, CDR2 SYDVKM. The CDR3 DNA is TGTGCCAGCAGTGCCCTGGCAGGTGAACCCCAGCATTTT. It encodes CASSALAGEPQHF.

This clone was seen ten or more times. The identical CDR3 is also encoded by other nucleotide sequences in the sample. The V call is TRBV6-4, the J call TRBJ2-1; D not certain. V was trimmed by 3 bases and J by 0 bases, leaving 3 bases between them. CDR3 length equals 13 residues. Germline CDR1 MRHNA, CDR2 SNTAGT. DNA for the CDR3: TGTGCCAGCAGTGAGGACTCCTACAATGAGCAGTTCTTC. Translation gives CASSEDSYNEQFF.

CDR3 region: CASSEFWAEKLFF. In nucleotides, the CDR3 is TGTGCCAGCAGTGAATTTTGGGCGGAAAAACTGTTTTTT. The chain recombines TRBV2 with TRBJ1-4; D is unclear. Trimming removed 2 bases at V and 8 bases at J, with 9 bases between. The germline gives CDR1 SNHLY, CDR2 FYNNEI. This CDR3 is 13 amino acids long.